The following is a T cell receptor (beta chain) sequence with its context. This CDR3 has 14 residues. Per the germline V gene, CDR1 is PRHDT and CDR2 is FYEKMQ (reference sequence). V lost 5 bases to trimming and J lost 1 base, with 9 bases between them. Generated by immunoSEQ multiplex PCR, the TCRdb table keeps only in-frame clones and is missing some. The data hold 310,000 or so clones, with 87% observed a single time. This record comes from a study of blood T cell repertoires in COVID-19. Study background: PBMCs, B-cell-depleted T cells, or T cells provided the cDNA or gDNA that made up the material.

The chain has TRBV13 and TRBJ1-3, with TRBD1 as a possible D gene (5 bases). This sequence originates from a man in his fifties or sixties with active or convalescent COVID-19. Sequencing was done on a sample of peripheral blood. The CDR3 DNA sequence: TGTGCCAGCAGCCTGGGGGGTTCTGGAAACACCATATATTTT. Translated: CASSLGGSGNTIYF.